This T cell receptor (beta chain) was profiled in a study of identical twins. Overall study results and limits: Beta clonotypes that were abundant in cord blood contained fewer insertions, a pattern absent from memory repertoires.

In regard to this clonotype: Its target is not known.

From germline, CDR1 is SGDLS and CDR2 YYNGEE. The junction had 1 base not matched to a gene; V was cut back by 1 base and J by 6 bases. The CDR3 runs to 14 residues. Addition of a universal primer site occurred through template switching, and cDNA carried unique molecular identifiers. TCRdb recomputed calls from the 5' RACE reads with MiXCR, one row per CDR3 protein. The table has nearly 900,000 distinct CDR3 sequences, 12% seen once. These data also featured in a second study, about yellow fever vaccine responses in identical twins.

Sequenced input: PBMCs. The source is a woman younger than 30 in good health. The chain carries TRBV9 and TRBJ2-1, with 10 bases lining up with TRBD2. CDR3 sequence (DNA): TGTGCCAGCAGCGTAAGCGGGAGGGTCAATGAGCAGTTCTTC. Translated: CASSVSGRVNEQFF.